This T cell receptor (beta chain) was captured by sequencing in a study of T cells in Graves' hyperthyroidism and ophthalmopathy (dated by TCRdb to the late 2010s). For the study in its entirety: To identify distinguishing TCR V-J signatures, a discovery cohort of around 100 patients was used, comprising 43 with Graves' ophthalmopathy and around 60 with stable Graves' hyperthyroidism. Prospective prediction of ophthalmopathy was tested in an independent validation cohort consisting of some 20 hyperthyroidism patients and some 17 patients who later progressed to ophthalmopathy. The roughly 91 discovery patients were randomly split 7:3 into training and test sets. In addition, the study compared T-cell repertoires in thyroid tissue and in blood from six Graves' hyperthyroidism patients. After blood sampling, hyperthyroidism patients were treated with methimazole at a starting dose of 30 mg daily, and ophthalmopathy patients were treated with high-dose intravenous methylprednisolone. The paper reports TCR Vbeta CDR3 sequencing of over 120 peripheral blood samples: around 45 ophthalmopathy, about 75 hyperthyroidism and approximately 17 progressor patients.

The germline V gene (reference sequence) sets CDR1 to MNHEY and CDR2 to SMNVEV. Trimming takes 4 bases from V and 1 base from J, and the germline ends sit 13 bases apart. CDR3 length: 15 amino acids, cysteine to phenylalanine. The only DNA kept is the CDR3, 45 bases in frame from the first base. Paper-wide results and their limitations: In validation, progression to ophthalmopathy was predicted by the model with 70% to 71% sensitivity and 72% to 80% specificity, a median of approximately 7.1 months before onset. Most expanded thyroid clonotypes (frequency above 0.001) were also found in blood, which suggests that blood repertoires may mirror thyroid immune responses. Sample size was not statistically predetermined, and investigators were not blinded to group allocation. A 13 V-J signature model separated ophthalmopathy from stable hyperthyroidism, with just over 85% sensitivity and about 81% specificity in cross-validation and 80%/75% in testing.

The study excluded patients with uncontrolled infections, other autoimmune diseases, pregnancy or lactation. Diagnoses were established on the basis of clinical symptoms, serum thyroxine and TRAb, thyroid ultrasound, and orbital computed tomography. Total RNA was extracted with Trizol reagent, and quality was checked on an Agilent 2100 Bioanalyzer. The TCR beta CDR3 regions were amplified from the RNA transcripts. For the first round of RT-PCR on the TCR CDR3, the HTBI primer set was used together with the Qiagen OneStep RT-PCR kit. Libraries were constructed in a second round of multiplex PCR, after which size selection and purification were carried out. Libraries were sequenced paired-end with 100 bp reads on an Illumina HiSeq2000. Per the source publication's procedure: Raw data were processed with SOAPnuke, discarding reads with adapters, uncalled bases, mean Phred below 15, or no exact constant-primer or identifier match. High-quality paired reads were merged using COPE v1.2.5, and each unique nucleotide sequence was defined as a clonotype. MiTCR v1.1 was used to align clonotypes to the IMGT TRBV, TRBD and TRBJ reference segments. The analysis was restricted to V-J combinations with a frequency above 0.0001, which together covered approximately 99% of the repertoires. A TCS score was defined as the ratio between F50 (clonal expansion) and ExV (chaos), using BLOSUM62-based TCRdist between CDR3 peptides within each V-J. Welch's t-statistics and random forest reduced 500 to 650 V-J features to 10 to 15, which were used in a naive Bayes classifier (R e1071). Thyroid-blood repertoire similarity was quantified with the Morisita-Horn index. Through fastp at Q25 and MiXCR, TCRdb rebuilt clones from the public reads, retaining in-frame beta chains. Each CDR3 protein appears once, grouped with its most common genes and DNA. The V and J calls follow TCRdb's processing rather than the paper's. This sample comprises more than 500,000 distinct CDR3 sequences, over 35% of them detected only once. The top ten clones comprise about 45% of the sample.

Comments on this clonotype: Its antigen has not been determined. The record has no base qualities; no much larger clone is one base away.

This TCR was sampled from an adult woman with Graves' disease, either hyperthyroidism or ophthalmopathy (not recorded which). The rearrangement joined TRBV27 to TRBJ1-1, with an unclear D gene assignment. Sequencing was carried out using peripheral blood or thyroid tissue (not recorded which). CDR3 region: CASSSRQGGNTEAFF. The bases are TGTGCCAGCAGTTCCAGACAAGGCGGGAACACTGAAGCTTTCTTT.